A single sample gave rise to the 27 T cell receptor beta chains below, sequenced in a study of identical twins. TCRdb re-called the 5' RACE reads with MiXCR, one entry per CDR3 protein. This sample carries just under 650,000 distinct CDR3 sequences, under 8.5% of them seen once, and the ten largest clones take 1.6%. This sample also belongs to another study, concerning yellow fever vaccine responses in identical twins.

The material sequenced was PBMCs. These receptors were obtained from a woman under 30 in good health.

The chain joins TRBV11-2 to TRBJ2-7, with 7 bases matching TRBD1. J lost 2 bases, V lost 1 base, and 2 bases had no gene match. Germline loops: CDR1 SGHAT, CDR2 FQNNGV. This CDR3 has 14 residues. The CDR3 nucleotides are TGTGCCAGCAGCTTAGCGGACAGGACCTACGAGCAGTACGTC. Translation: CASSLADRTYEQYV.

The sample holds a few counts of this clonotype. The chain employs TRBV4-1 and TRBJ1-6; 11 positions agree with TRBD1. The CDR3 runs to 17 residues. Germline V gives CDR1 MGHRA, CDR2 YSYEKL. The V gene end was trimmed by 4 bases and the J gene end by 1 base; junction bases not matched to a gene: 3. CDR3 sequence (DNA): TGCGCCAGCAGCCCGGGGGACAGGGGGTCCTATAATTCACCCCTCCACTTT. Its protein is CASSPGDRGSYNSPLHF.

The chain couples TRBV6-5 to TRBJ2-5, with a tentative D call TRBD2 (6 bases). Germline V gene sequence: CDR1 MNHEY, CDR2 SVGAGI. The V and J ends lost 0 bases and 5 bases respectively, with 19 bases between them. The CDR3 contains 17 residues. DNA for the CDR3: TGTGCCAGCAGTTACTCAGAGTCGGGCCCAGGAGGGGAGACCCAGTACTTC. Its translation is CASSYSESGPGGETQYF.

The V and J genes are TRBV5-1 and TRBJ2-3; D unresolved. The V and J ends lost 0 bases and 1 base respectively, with 12 bases between them. The CDR3 has 16 amino acids. Germline V gene data show CDR1 as SGHRS and CDR2 as YFSETQ. Written as DNA, the CDR3 is TGCGCCAGCAGCTTGGGGGGAAATACTGGCACAGATACGCAGTATTTT. Protein sequence: CASSLGGNTGTDTQYF.

This clonotype was found a few times. The chain links TRBV28 to TRBJ2-7; 8 bases fit TRBD2. This CDR3 contains 14 residues. Looked up from germline, CDR1 is MDHEN and CDR2 is SYDVKM. The V segment lost 2 bases and the J segment 4 bases; nucleotides outside the gene matches: 4. CDR3: CASSLRGGPYEQYV. The CDR3 region has the DNA TGTGCCAGCAGTTTACGGGGGGGTCCGTACGAGCAGTACGTC.

The chain uses TRBV28 and TRBJ1-3; 8 bases line up with TRBD1. V lost 4 bases and J lost 0; bases outside the gene matches: 5. This CDR3 spans 16 amino acids. Germline CDR1 reads MDHEN; CDR2 reads SYDVKM. CDR3 sequence reads: CASSYDRGPSGNTIYF. As DNA, the CDR3 is TGTGCCAGCAGTTACGACAGGGGCCCCTCTGGAAACACCATATATTTT.

This clonotype was seen at least ten times. The chain uses TRBV5-1 and TRBJ2-3; the match to TRBD2 covers 7 bases. Germline V lookup: CDR1 SGHRS, CDR2 YFSETQ. The V and J ends lost 2 bases and 2 bases, in that order; junction bases with no gene match: 5. The CDR3 is made up of 15 amino acids. This chain's CDR3 is CASSFPTSPTDTQYF. Here the CDR3 DNA reads TGCGCCAGCAGCTTTCCGACTAGCCCCACAGATACGCAGTATTTT.

The chain links TRBV28 to TRBJ2-4; the D gene is possibly TRBD1 (5 bases). Trimming left V 6 bases short and J 0 bases short, with 15 bases between. In germline, CDR1 is MDHEN, CDR2 SYDVKM. The CDR3 is 16 residues long. In nucleotides, the CDR3 is TGTGCCAGCAGCCAAATACAGGTCCTAGCCAAAAACATTCAGTACTTC. Translated: CASSQIQVLAKNIQYF.

The rearrangement uses TRBV7-3 and TRBJ2-1; 10 bases are a match to TRBD2. This CDR3 contains 14 residues. Per germline, CDR1 SGHTA and CDR2 FQGTGA. With 4 bases clipped from V and 13 bases from J, the junction kept 10 bases outside the gene matches. CDR3 sequence: CASSSRASGSSQFF. The CDR3 nucleotides read TGTGCCAGCAGCTCCCGTGCTAGCGGGAGTTCACAGTTCTTC.

This clonotype has a handful of counts. This chain connects TRBV15 to TRBJ1-1, with no clear D. Trimming removed 4 bases at V and 0 bases at J, with 9 bases between. Germline values: CDR1 LNHNV, CDR2 YYDKDF (reference sequence). CDR3 length: 14 amino acids. CDR3 in DNA: TGTGCCACCAGCATGGCAAGGATGAACACTGAAGCTTTCTTT. This codes for CATSMARMNTEAFF.

Many counts were recorded for this clonotype. The chain's CDR3 is CATNGAFYGYTF. The CDR3 region has the DNA TGTGCCACCAATGGCGCCTTCTATGGCTACACCTTC. This sequence joins TRBV11-2 and TRBJ1-2; D gene uncertain. V was pared by 10 bases and J by 4 bases, with 13 bases between. The CDR3 is 12 amino acids. Germline V gene lookup returns CDR1 SGHAT and CDR2 FQNNGV.

This clonotype was counted only a few times. The chain recombines TRBV10-3 with TRBJ1-3; the match to TRBD1 covers 9 bases. This CDR3 region has 15 residues. CDR1 and CDR2 from the germline V gene are ENHRY and SYGVKD. With V trimmed by 4 bases and J by 4 bases, 5 bases remained unmatched. CDR3 protein: CAISGPGQGGNTIYF. Written as DNA, the CDR3 is TGTGCCATCAGTGGCCCGGGACAGGGAGGAAACACCATATATTTT.

The sample holds a few counts of this clonotype. The rearrangement uses TRBV19 and TRBJ2-1; TRBD2 matches at 13 bases. Germline CDR1 and CDR2: LNHDA and SQIVND (reference sequence). V lost 3 bases to trimming and J lost 4 bases; unmatched junction nucleotides: 9. The CDR3 covers 18 residues. CDR3 protein: CASSMEGLAGSQYNEQFF. CDR3 nucleotide sequence: TGTGCCAGTAGTATGGAGGGACTAGCGGGGTCACAATACAATGAGCAGTTCTTC.

This clonotype came up many times. V is TRBV28 and J is TRBJ2-7, with D possibly being TRBD1 or TRBD2 (6 bases each). Germline V CDR1 and CDR2: MDHEN, SYDVKM. The V end lost 2 bases, the J end lost 1 base, and 21 bases lay between the germline ends. The CDR3 sequence is 18 residues long. DNA of the CDR3: TGTGCCAGCAGTTTAGGAGCGGCTCTTGGGGGGCGTTCCTACGAGCAGTACTTC. This encodes CASSLGAALGGRSYEQYF.

The chain recombines TRBV10-3 with TRBJ1-1, with a tentative D call TRBD1 (5 bases). Deletions cut 4 bases from V and 6 bases from J, with 9 bases between. Looked up from germline, CDR1 is ENHRY and CDR2 is SYGVKD. The CDR3 sequence is 12 residues long. DNA for the CDR3: TGTGCCATCAGTGCCGGGGCCCCTGAAGCTTTCTTT. Protein product: CAISAGAPEAFF.

The chain has TRBV6-1 and TRBJ2-2; D gene ambiguous. Between the trimmed V and J ends, which lost 4 bases and 5 bases, there was a span of 8 bases. The CDR3 is 13 amino acids. Per germline, CDR1 MNHNS and CDR2 SASEGT. CDR3 nucleotide sequence: TGTGCCAGCAGTGGACTCGGGACCGGGGAGCTGTTTTTT. Protein product: CASSGLGTGELFF.

This clonotype came up many times. The rearrangement uses TRBV5-1 and TRBJ2-5; 7 bases map to TRBD1. Looked up from germline, CDR1 is SGHRS and CDR2 is YFSETQ. V was pared by 4 bases and J by 3 bases, with 6 bases of the junction left unmatched. The length of the CDR3 is 14 residues. CDR3 bases: TGCGCCAGCAGCACCGGGACAGCTAAAGAGACCCAGTACTTC. Protein: CASSTGTAKETQYF.

In its sample, this clonotype was seen many times. The J gene is TRBJ2-1, the V gene TRBV3-1, with a tentative D call TRBD1 (6 bases). Trimming took 0 bases from V and 10 from J, leaving 10 bases between them. The CDR3 runs 13 residues. CDR1 and CDR2 (germline): LGHDT, YNNKEL (reference sequence). The CDR3 spells CASSQDDRREQFF. As DNA, the CDR3 is TGTGCCAGCAGCCAAGATGACAGGCGCGAGCAGTTCTTC.

This chain links TRBV25-1 with TRBJ1-1; tentatively, D is TRBD1 (5 bases). The CDR3 length is 14 residues. Between the trimmed V and J ends, which lost 1 base and 4 bases, there was a span of 10 bases. CDR1 and CDR2 from the germline V gene are MGHDK and SYGVNS. Written as DNA, the CDR3 is TGTGCCAGCAGTGAATGGGGGGGGAGCACTGAAGCTTTCTTT. It is translated as CASSEWGGSTEAFF.

This clonotype was counted only a few times. The chain combines TRBV5-1 with TRBJ2-7, with D possibly matching TRBD2 (7 bases). This CDR3 spans 13 amino acids. Germline lookup yields CDR1 SGHRS and CDR2 YFSETQ. V was trimmed by 4 bases and J by 6 bases, leaving 14 bases between them. CDR3 bases: TGCGCCAGCAGCCCGAGGGGGGGATCCGAGCAGTACTTC. This gives the protein CASSPRGGSEQYF.

This clonotype came up a few times. V and J are TRBV11-2 and TRBJ2-3; D is unclear. V shed 4 bases and J shed 1 base, with 15 bases lying between them. The CDR3 extends over 16 amino acids. CDR1 and CDR2 (germline): SGHAT, FQNNGV. In DNA, the CDR3 is TGTGCCAGCAGCTATAAGCTGGACGCGGGCACAGATACGCAGTATTTT. The encoded protein is CASSYKLDAGTDTQYF. Filled out from reference TRBV11-2 and TRBJ2-3, the complete variable domain reads EAGVAQSPRYKIIEKRQSVAFWCNPISGHATLYWYQQILGQGPKLLIQFQNNGVVDDSQLPKDRFSAERLKGVDSTLKIQPAKLEDSAVYLCASSYKLDAGTDTQYFGPGTRLTVL.

In this sample, this clonotype turned up many times. The chain couples TRBV4-2 to TRBJ2-1, with TRBD1 identical over 7 bases. V dropped 0 bases and J dropped 2; count of bases not matched to a gene: 1. This CDR3 comprises 15 residues. The germline gives CDR1 LGHNA, CDR2 YNFKEQ. CDR3 protein: CASSQEGQPYNEQFF. The CDR3 coding sequence is TGTGCCAGCAGCCAAGAGGGACAGCCCTACAATGAGCAGTTCTTC.

This clonotype was observed a handful of times. The chain joins TRBV3-1 to TRBJ2-5; D gene uncertain. This CDR3 has 16 amino acids. CDR1 and CDR2 from the germline V gene are LGHDT and YNNKEL (reference sequence). The V and J ends lost 4 bases and 5 bases respectively, with 20 bases between them. As DNA, the CDR3 is TGTGCCAGCAGCCCCTCCTACGGAACGAGTGGGGAGACCCAGTACTTC. Translating it yields CASSPSYGTSGETQYF.

The chain is built from TRBV15 and TRBJ2-3, with 9 bases fitting TRBD2. CDR3 length: 13 amino acids. Trimming cost V 9 bases and J 2 bases; bases outside gene matches: 3. Germline CDR1 is LNHNV and CDR2 is YYDKDF (reference sequence). The CDR3 region has the DNA TGTGCCACTAGCGGGGGCCTCACAGATACGCAGTATTTT. It codes for CATSGGLTDTQYF.

CDR3 protein: CSVGRLAGVPETQYF. The CDR3 DNA follows: TGCAGCGTTGGGAGACTAGCGGGAGTCCCAGAGACCCAGTACTTC. J is TRBJ2-5 and V is TRBV29-1; 12 positions match TRBD2. Germline CDR1 SQVTM, CDR2 ANQGSEA. Trimming cost V 4 bases and J 4 bases; bases outside gene matches: 7. CDR3 length equals 15 residues.

This clonotype was seen ten or more times. V gene TRBV29-1 combines with J gene TRBJ2-1, with 7 positions matching TRBD1. The CDR3 totals 12 residues. The germline V gene encodes CDR1 SQVTM and CDR2 ANQGSEA. The ends lost 4 bases at V and 9 bases at J; junction bases unmatched: 6. The chain's CDR3 is CSVGDRVSEQFF. CDR3 in DNA: TGCAGCGTTGGAGACAGGGTCAGTGAGCAGTTCTTC.

This clonotype was found many times. V and J are TRBV20-1 and TRBJ1-2, with D possibly TRBD1 on 5 matching bases. Germline CDR1 is DFQATT and CDR2 is SNEGSKA (reference sequence). This CDR3 has 12 amino acids. The germline V and J ends were trimmed by 0 bases and 6 bases, with 8 bases remaining between them. This CDR3 is CSAREGDHGYTF. CDR3 in DNA: TGCAGTGCTAGAGAGGGGGATCATGGCTACACCTTC.